This T cell receptor beta chain came from a study of blood T cell repertoires in COVID-19. Overall study: Acute and convalescent COVID-19 specimens originated in the United States, Italy and Spain. T cells, B-cell-depleted T cells, or PBMCs provided the cDNA or gDNA that served as material.

As originally analysed: Reference gene primer amplification in the assay estimated nucleated cell counts. Generated by immunoSEQ multiplex PCR, the TCRdb table keeps only in-frame clones and is missing some. Clone size and V and J calls were adopted from that table, with D and trimming inferred from the DNA. The data show 250,000 to 300,000 clones, about 90% seen once. The cohort comprised adults aged about 18 to 100 years residing in about two dozen US areas. The CDR3 is 14 amino acids. Germline lookup yields CDR1 MNHNY and CDR2 SVGAGI (reference sequence). J gave up 3 bases and V 5 bases, and 6 bases lay outside the gene matches.

Specimen: PBMCs or T cells enriched from blood (not recorded which). This chain joins TRBV6-6 and TRBJ2-7; 8 positions agree with TRBD1. This receptor was obtained from a human donor in a cohort exposed to, infected with or recovered from COVID-19 (not recorded which). The donor label of this sample is uncertain. This CDR3 reads CASSPLDRDYEQYF. CDR3 bases: TGTGCCAGCAGTCCCCTGGACAGGGACTACGAGCAGTACTTC.